The 19 T cell receptor beta chains below were found in one sample sequenced in a study of OX40 agonist ivuxolimab in advanced cancers. Sequencing was performed with immunoSEQ multiplex PCR; in TCRdb, only in-frame clones are kept and a portion is missing. The table records roughly 59,000 clones, about 92% of them present only once. The sequencing here drew on CD4+ or CD8+ T cells sorted from blood, taken in a trial of the OX40 agonist ivuxolimab. These receptors all come from an adult with an advanced solid tumor such as melanoma, head and neck, liver or kidney cancer.

V gene TRBV5-5 combines with J gene TRBJ2-7, with 8 bases identical to TRBD1. With 0 bases clipped from V and 3 bases from J, the junction kept 5 bases outside the gene matches. This CDR3 is 15 amino acids long. Germline V lookup: CDR1 SGHKS, CDR2 YYEKEE (reference sequence). Here the CDR3 reads CASSLEETGDYEQYF. In nucleotides, the CDR3 is TGTGCCAGCAGCTTGGAAGAGACAGGGGACTACGAGCAGTACTTC. Complete variable domain (other parts from reference TRBV5-5 and TRBJ2-7): DAGVTQSPTHLIKTRGQQVTLRCSPISGHKSVSWYQQVLGQGPQFIFQYYEKEERGRGNFPDRFSARQFPNYSSELNVNALLLGDSALYLCASSLEETGDYEQYFGPGTRLTVT.

This chain links TRBV7-6 with TRBJ2-5, with D perhaps matching TRBD1 (5 bases). The CDR3 consists of 15 residues. Trimming removed 4 bases at V and 4 bases at J, with 16 bases between. Per germline, CDR1 SGHVS and CDR2 FNYEAQ. CDR3 region: CASSSPQQGGETQYF. CDR3 bases: TGTGCCAGCAGCTCCCCACAGCAGGGCGGAGAGACCCAGTACTTC. The whole variable domain, remainder taken from reference TRBV7-6 and TRBJ2-5, is GAGVSQSPRYKVTKRGQDVALRCDPISGHVSLYWYRQALGQGPEFLTYFNYEAQQDKSGLPNDRFSAERPEGSISTLTIQRTEQRDSAMYRCASSSPQQGGETQYFGPGTRLLVL.

This chain links TRBV27 with TRBJ1-1; TRBD1 aligns across 9 bases. The J segment lost 6 bases and the V segment lost 2 bases, leaving 7 bases of the junction unmatched. This CDR3 contains 15 residues. Germline-derived CDR1 and CDR2 are MNHEY and SMNVEV (reference sequence). The CDR3 reads CASSLLGQGQAEAFF. The DNA of the CDR3 is TGTGCCAGCAGTTTACTCGGACAGGGGCAGGCTGAAGCTTTCTTT.

The CDR3 region has the DNA TGTGCCAGCCTAGACTACAGGGTTAAGGACTATGGCTACACCTTC. This codes for CASLDYRVKDYGYTF. This rearrangement joins TRBV6-1 to TRBJ1-2; D possibly corresponds to TRBD1 (6 bases). Germline V gene data show CDR1 as MNHNS and CDR2 as SASEGT. The CDR3 totals 15 residues. Trimming removed 8 bases from V and 3 bases from J, with 19 bases in between.

The chain uses TRBV13 and TRBJ2-2; 8 bases are shared with TRBD2. CDR1 is PRHDT, CDR2 FYEKMQ, per germline (reference sequence). The CDR3 is made up of 16 amino acids. The J segment lost 7 bases and the V segment lost 5 bases, leaving 12 bases of the junction unmatched. In DNA, the CDR3 is TGTGCCAGCAGCGTCGGACTAGCCCCTCGGGGCGGGGAGCTGTTTTTT. This encodes CASSVGLAPRGGELFF.

J is TRBJ2-1 and V is TRBV27; 7 nucleotides line up with TRBD2. Germline V gene sequence: CDR1 MNHEY, CDR2 SMNVEV (reference sequence). V lost 7 bases and J lost 6; bases outside the gene matches: 9. This CDR3 region has 14 residues. In DNA form, the CDR3 reads TGTGCCAGCAATTCTTGGGAGGGTTTCAATGAGCAGTTCTTC. Translated, it gives CASNSWEGFNEQFF.

This chain links TRBV5-1 with TRBJ2-7; D call uncertain. Trimming shortened V by 0 bases and J by 4 bases, and 8 bases separated the two germline ends. CDR3 length equals 13 residues. Per the germline V gene, CDR1 is SGHRS and CDR2 is YFSETQ. The CDR3 DNA reads as TGCGCCAGCAGCTTGGAGTACGGGTACGAGCAGTACTTC. It yields the protein CASSLEYGYEQYF.

The chain carries TRBV27 and TRBJ2-7, with 10 positions matching TRBD1. The V gene's germline CDR1 is MNHEY and CDR2 SMNVEV (reference sequence). The V segment lost 5 bases and the J segment 5 bases; nucleotides outside the gene matches: 9. The CDR3 runs 15 residues. The CDR3 sequence: CASSLGQGVVDEQYF. DNA of the CDR3: TGTGCCAGCAGTCTCGGACAGGGGGTGGTCGACGAGCAGTACTTC.

The CDR3 nucleotides are TGTGCCAGTAGTATTGGTCAGACCTACAATGAGCAGTTCTTC. As protein: CASSIGQTYNEQFF. The rearrangement joins TRBV19 to TRBJ2-1; no definite D call. This CDR3 has 14 amino acids. The germline V and J ends were trimmed by 3 bases and 2 bases, with 8 bases remaining between them. Germline values: CDR1 LNHDA, CDR2 SQIVND (reference sequence).

Concerning this clone itself: The junction shows a germline mismatch at one end, possibly a read error. Different DNA sequences within this sample yield the same CDR3. This sequence joins TRBV2 and TRBJ2-2; TRBD1 agrees at 9 bases. The CDR3 contains 16 residues. CDR1 and CDR2 from the germline V gene are SNHLY and FYNNEI. The CDR3 reads CASSEGQGSNTGELFF. The CDR3 DNA follows: TGTGCCAGCAGCGAAGGACAGGGGTCGAACACCGGGGAGCTGTTTTTT.

This clone was counted once. CDR3 DNA: TGTGCCAGCAGCCCGGCCGTGGGGAGCGAGCAGTACTTC. Protein sequence: CASSPAVGSEQYF. The chain couples TRBV5-4 to TRBJ2-7; tentative D call: TRBD2 (5 bases). V was shortened by 4 bases and J by 6 bases, with 14 bases between the two germline ends. The germline CDR1 and CDR2 sequences are SGHNT and YYREEE (reference sequence). The CDR3 has 13 amino acids.

The V call is TRBV11-2, the J call TRBJ1-5; no reliable D call. The V and J ends lost 0 bases and 0 bases respectively, with 0 bases between them. Germline values: CDR1 SGHAT, CDR2 FQNNGV. The CDR3 runs to 13 residues. DNA for the CDR3: TGTGCCAGCAGCTTAGATAGCAATCAGCCCCAGCATTTT. It translates to CASSLDSNQPQHF.

This clone was counted a single time. The rearrangement joins TRBV7-9 to TRBJ1-4; no reliable D call. Germline V gene sequence: CDR1 SEHNR, CDR2 FQNEAQ (reference sequence). The CDR3 loop spans 15 amino acids. The V and J ends lost 2 bases and 3 bases respectively, with 10 bases between them. For the CDR3, the DNA is TGTGCCAGCAGCTTAAACCCCGCGGCTAATGAAAAACTGTTTTTT. Protein: CASSLNPAANEKLFF.

The chain has TRBV6-1 and TRBJ2-5; D might be TRBD1 or TRBD2, each matching 5 bases. The tail of the sequence fits TRBJ2-7 better, so the J call may be wrong. Germline V gene data show CDR1 as MNHNS and CDR2 as SASEGT. This CDR3 is built from 17 residues. CDR3 region: CASSDPGTGILTYEQYF. CDR3 nucleotides: TGTGCCAGCAGTGACCCCGGGACGGGTATCTTAACCTACGAGCAGTACTTC.

The chain joins TRBV7-8 to TRBJ2-5, with a weak D call TRBD2 (6 bases). Trimming stripped 5 bases from V and 0 bases from J, with 10 bases between. This CDR3 region has 14 residues. Per the germline V gene, CDR1 is SGHVS and CDR2 is FQNEAQ. CDR3 sequence: CASSRWDYQETQYF. The CDR3 region has the DNA TGTGCCAGCAGCCGTTGGGACTACCAAGAGACCCAGTACTTC. The whole variable domain, filled in from reference TRBV7-8 and TRBJ2-5, reads GAGVSQSPRYKVAKRGQDVALRCDPISGHVSLFWYQQALGQGPEFLTYFQNEAQLDKSGLPSDRFFAERPEGSVSTLKIQRTQQEDSAVYLCASSRWDYQETQYFGPGTRLLVL.

This sequence joins TRBV6-6 and TRBJ1-1; D gene uncertain. Per germline, CDR1 MNHNY and CDR2 SVGAGI (reference sequence). V lost 2 bases, J lost 7 bases, and 8 bases lay in between. The CDR3 totals 12 residues. The DNA for the CDR3 is TGTGCCAGCAGTTACCCCGCTGGTGAAGCTTTCTTT. This gives the protein CASSYPAGEAFF.

The chain links TRBV5-1 to TRBJ2-1; TRBD2 matches 10 bases. Germline CDR1 SGHRS, CDR2 YFSETQ. The CDR3 is 17 amino acids. V lost 0 bases, J lost 4 bases, and 7 bases stayed unmatched. The DNA for the CDR3 is TGCGCCAGCAGCTTGGGAACTAGCGGGACCTCGTACAATGAGCAGTTCTTC. Encoded protein: CASSLGTSGTSYNEQFF.

V gene TRBV5-5 combines with J gene TRBJ2-7; weak D call: TRBD1 (6 bases). V was trimmed by 0 bases and J by 0 bases, leaving 13 bases between them. CDR3 size: 16 residues. CDR1 is SGHKS and CDR2 is YYEKEE in the germline V gene (reference sequence). CDR3 region: CASSLDVGAVSYEQYF. The CDR3 DNA reads as TGTGCCAGCAGCTTGGATGTGGGGGCCGTCTCCTACGAGCAGTACTTC.

J is TRBJ1-4 and V is TRBV30, with 8 nucleotides matching TRBD1. V lost 2 bases, J lost 6 bases, and 8 bases stayed unmatched. The CDR3 length is 15 residues. The V gene's germline CDR1 is GTSNPN and CDR2 SVGIG (reference sequence). Here the CDR3 DNA reads TGTGCCTGGAGTATTCCAGGGGGCTTCGATGAAAAACTGTTTTTT. This codes for CAWSIPGGFDEKLFF.